The 27 T cell receptor beta chains below come from one sample, sequenced in a study of human T cells and chemical hapten exposure. TCRdb analysed the RACE reads with MiXCR anew, one entry per CDR3 protein. Altogether about 80,000 distinct CDR3 sequences are present, less than 15% being singletons, with the ten largest covering 4.6%. Sample time point: pre-sensitization, week 0. Treatment specified: therapeutic diphenylcyclopropenone sensitization with weekly scalp DPC. Sample: whole blood, taken in connection with sensitization to the hapten diphenylcyclopropenone (DPC). Receptors were obtained from a woman aged 50 to 60 with alopecia areata. Some clones in this sample may be carry-over from other donors' samples.

The gene calls are TRBV19 and TRBJ1-2; D ambiguous. The CDR3 runs to 13 residues. Germline lookup yields CDR1 LNHDA and CDR2 SQIVND (reference sequence). V was clipped by 2 bases and J by 8 bases, with 12 bases between them. CDR3 coding DNA: TGTGCCAGTAGTATATCCAGCGCTCAGGGCTACACCTTC. Translating it yields CASSISSAQGYTF.

This clonotype came up many times. This chain uses TRBV7-2 with TRBJ1-2; D ambiguous. CDR3 size: 13 residues. Germline assignment: CDR1 SGHTA and CDR2 FQGNSA. The V gene lost 5 bases and the J gene lost 2 bases, with 9 bases spanning the gap. For the CDR3, the DNA is TGTGCCAGCAGCCCCCAAACAAACTATGGCTACACCTTC. Amino acids: CASSPQTNYGYTF.

The CDR3 coding sequence is TGTGCCAGCAGTTTTAGCGGGAGAGTAAATTACAATGAGCAGTTCTTC. Its protein product is CASSFSGRVNYNEQFF. The V call is TRBV27, the J call TRBJ2-1, with 9 bases identical to TRBD2. In germline, CDR1 is MNHEY, CDR2 SMNVEV (reference sequence). The trim removed 3 bases at V and 4 bases at J, leaving 7 bases unmatched. This CDR3 contains 16 residues.

This clonotype occurred a few times. The chain uses TRBV7-2 and TRBJ2-3; TRBD2 might be the D (5 bases). From germline, CDR1 is SGHTA and CDR2 FQGNSA. The CDR3 consists of 14 residues. V was shortened by 2 bases and J by 3 bases, with 9 bases between the two germline ends. The CDR3 nucleotides are TGTGCCAGCAGCTTATCCCTAGCTACAGATACGCAGTATTTT. This sequence encodes CASSLSLATDTQYF.

This clonotype has only a few counts. The genes are TRBV7-2 and TRBJ2-7; D is undetermined. The V end was cut by 1 base, the J end by 7 bases, with 8 bases between. The CDR3 extends over 12 amino acids. Germline V gene lookup returns CDR1 SGHTA and CDR2 FQGNSA. CDR3 amino acids: CASSLVLGEQYF. CDR3 DNA: TGTGCCAGCAGCTTAGTCCTAGGGGAGCAGTACTTC. Full variable domain (outside the CDR3, taken from reference TRBV7-2 and TRBJ2-7): GAGVSQSPSNKVTEKGKDVELRCDPISGHTALYWYRQSLGQGLEFLIYFQGNSAPDKSGLPSDRFSAERTGGSVSTLTIQRTQQEDSAVYLCASSLVLGEQYFGPGTRLTVT.

V is TRBV5-1 and J is TRBJ2-1; no firm D call. Germline lookup yields CDR1 SGHRS and CDR2 YFSETQ. Trimming shortened V by 0 bases and J by 6 bases, and 22 bases separated the two germline ends. CDR3 length equals 18 residues. The CDR3 DNA reads as TGCGCCAGCAGCTTGGGGGTTCTTGGGCCCAATACGGGCAATGAGCAGTTCTTC. Residues: CASSLGVLGPNTGNEQFF.

The genes are TRBV5-5 and TRBJ1-3; 7 bases align to TRBD1. The CDR3 is 16 amino acids. J lost 2 bases, V lost 2 bases, and 7 bases had no gene match. Germline lookup yields CDR1 SGHKS and CDR2 YYEKEE (reference sequence). CDR3 amino acids: CASSLRQGETGNTIYF. CDR3 DNA sequence: TGTGCCAGCAGCTTACGGCAGGGGGAGACTGGAAACACCATATATTTT.

The genes are TRBV4-1 and TRBJ1-2; D not resolved. Trimming removed 1 base at V and 1 base at J, with 10 bases between. Per the germline V gene, CDR1 is MGHRA and CDR2 is YSYEKL. The CDR3 is made up of 15 amino acids. CDR3 sequence: CASSQGEALNYGYTF. The CDR3 DNA is TGCGCCAGCAGCCAAGGAGAGGCTCTTAACTATGGCTACACCTTC.

This sequence joins TRBV12-3 or TRBV12-4 and TRBJ2-3; D perhaps matches TRBD2 (5 bases). Trimming pared 5 bases from V and 6 bases from J, leaving 15 bases between. CDR3 length equals 14 residues. The CDR3 region is CASSERRGGDTQYF. In DNA, the CDR3 is TGTGCCAGCAGTGAGAGGCGTGGCGGGGATACGCAGTATTTT.

This clonotype has just a few counts. The rearrangement uses TRBV30 and TRBJ2-1; 12 bases fit TRBD2. The trim removed 2 bases at V and 7 bases at J, leaving 18 bases unmatched. Per the germline V gene, CDR1 is GTSNPN and CDR2 is SVGIG (reference sequence). The CDR3 sequence is 19 residues long. The CDR3 is CAWSIPTSGRPRKDNEQFF. The CDR3, as DNA: TGTGCCTGGAGTATCCCCACTAGCGGGAGGCCCCGGAAGGATAATGAGCAGTTCTTC.

This clonotype was observed a few times. The chain combines TRBV28 with TRBJ1-5; D not resolved. The germline V gene encodes CDR1 MDHEN and CDR2 SYDVKM. Trimming took 6 bases from V and 4 from J, leaving 10 bases between them. The CDR3 extends over 13 amino acids. The CDR3 loop is CASREVINQPQHF. The CDR3, as DNA: TGTGCCAGCAGGGAGGTGATTAATCAGCCCCAGCATTTT.

V usage is TRBV3-1 and J usage is TRBJ2-7; D remains unclear. The germline CDR1 and CDR2 sequences are LGHDT and YNNKEL (reference sequence). V shed 3 bases and J shed 3 bases, with 12 bases lying between them. This CDR3 has 14 amino acids. The CDR3 DNA is TGTGCCAGCAGCCAGAAAGGCCAGTTCTACGAGCAGTACTTC. Protein sequence: CASSQKGQFYEQYF.

The V gene is TRBV7-2, the J gene TRBJ1-1; D gene unclear. Trimming took 1 base from V and 0 from J, leaving 9 bases between them. Germline V gives CDR1 SGHTA, CDR2 FQGNSA. The CDR3 is 15 amino acids. The CDR3 loop reads CASSLGASMNTEAFF. The DNA for the CDR3 is TGTGCCAGCAGCTTAGGAGCAAGCATGAACACTGAAGCTTTCTTT.

In its sample, this clonotype was seen a few times. V and J are TRBV7-2 and TRBJ1-1; unclear D gene. From germline, CDR1 is SGHTA and CDR2 FQGNSA. The CDR3 has 14 residues. Trimming stripped 4 bases from V and 3 bases from J, with 12 bases between. In nucleotides, the CDR3 is TGTGCCAGCAGCTCCAAGCAAAGGTACACTGAAGCTTTCTTT. It is translated as CASSSKQRYTEAFF. Using reference TRBV7-2 and TRBJ1-1 for the parts outside the CDR3, the full variable domain is GAGVSQSPSNKVTEKGKDVELRCDPISGHTALYWYRQSLGQGLEFLIYFQGNSAPDKSGLPSDRFSAERTGGSVSTLTIQRTQQEDSAVYLCASSSKQRYTEAFFGQGTRLTVV.

The V gene is TRBV2, the J gene TRBJ2-4; D tentatively reads TRBD1 or TRBD2 (5 bases each). V gave up 4 bases and J gave up 10 bases, with 14 bases separating them. This CDR3 is built from 13 residues. The germline gives CDR1 SNHLY, CDR2 FYNNEI. Written as DNA, the CDR3 is TGTGCCAGCAGTGTAGGGACCACTACTATTCAGTACTTC. Translation: CASSVGTTTIQYF. Combining the CDR3 with reference TRBV2 and TRBJ2-4 gives the whole variable domain EPEVTQTPSHQVTQMGQEVILRCVPISNHLYFYWYRQILGQKVEFLVSFYNNEISEKSEIFDDQFSVERPDGSNFTLKIRSTKLEDSAMYFCASSVGTTTIQYFGAGTRLSVL.

The V call is TRBV6-2 or TRBV6-3, the J call TRBJ2-7, with a possible D match to TRBD2 (5 bases). The V end was cut by 5 bases, the J end by 3 bases, with 11 bases between. Germline CDR1 and CDR2: MNHEY and SVGEGT. The CDR3 extends over 13 amino acids. For the CDR3, the DNA is TGTGCCAGCAGTCTCGACTACAACTACGAGCAGTACTTC. Translating it yields CASSLDYNYEQYF.

The rearrangement uses TRBV10-3 and TRBJ1-1; 7 nucleotides match TRBD1. Germline-derived CDR1 and CDR2 are ENHRY and SYGVKD. V lost 6 bases, J lost 4 bases, and 8 bases stayed unmatched. The CDR3 extends over 14 amino acids. The CDR3 DNA reads as TGTGCCATCAGACTGGACAGGAGTGGCACTGAAGCTTTCTTT. Translating gives CAIRLDRSGTEAFF.

In nucleotides, the CDR3 is TGCAGTGCTAGATTACAGAACACCGGGGAGCTGTTTTTT. It codes for CSARLQNTGELFF. The V gene is TRBV20-1, the J gene TRBJ2-2, with unresolved D. The V and J ends lost 2 bases and 1 base respectively, with 5 bases between them. CDR1 and CDR2 (germline): DFQATT, SNEGSKA (reference sequence). The CDR3 extends over 13 amino acids.

In this sample, this clonotype turned up a few times. The chain recombines TRBV7-9 with TRBJ2-5, with D possibly being TRBD1 (5 bases). V was pared by 1 base and J by 9 bases, with 12 bases between. The CDR3 consists of 13 residues. Germline CDR1 is SEHNR and CDR2 is FQNEAQ (reference sequence). The CDR3 spells CASSLETPRAQYF. The CDR3 DNA sequence: TGTGCCAGCAGCTTAGAAACCCCCAGGGCCCAGTACTTC.

The rearrangement links TRBV27 to TRBJ2-2, with 8 nucleotides matching TRBD2. This CDR3 is 14 amino acids long. Germline V gene lookup returns CDR1 MNHEY and CDR2 SMNVEV (reference sequence). Trimming cost V 5 bases and J 4 bases; bases outside gene matches: 3. CDR3 amino acids: CASSAGTSTGELFF. The DNA of the CDR3 is TGTGCCAGCAGTGCCGGGACTAGCACCGGGGAGCTGTTTTTT.

This clonotype was found a few times. The rearrangement links TRBV7-2 to TRBJ2-7; a weak D match, TRBD2 (5 bases). Looked up from germline, CDR1 is SGHTA and CDR2 is FQGNSA. The CDR3 is 14 residues long. V was pared by 5 bases and J by 7 bases, with 18 bases between. In nucleotides, the CDR3 is TGTGCCAGCAGCGCGCGAAAGGATTCGGGAGAGCAGTACTTC. It is translated as CASSARKDSGEQYF. The entire variable domain, with the rest obtained from reference TRBV7-2 and TRBJ2-7, is as follows: GAGVSQSPSNKVTEKGKDVELRCDPISGHTALYWYRQSLGQGLEFLIYFQGNSAPDKSGLPSDRFSAERTGGSVSTLTIQRTQQEDSAVYLCASSARKDSGEQYFGPGTRLTVT.

This clonotype has more than one count but fewer than ten. DNA of the CDR3: TGTGCCAGCAGCCTTCAGGGGGACAAAAACATTCAGTACTTC. Its protein is CASSLQGDKNIQYF. V is TRBV5-8 and J is TRBJ2-4; 7 bases match TRBD1. Trimming at V came to 4 bases and at J to 3 bases, leaving 4 bases not matched to a gene. Germline V gene lookup returns CDR1 SGHTS and CDR2 YDEGEE. The CDR3 extends over 14 amino acids.

The V gene is TRBV7-2, the J gene TRBJ2-3; 8 nucleotides align to TRBD2. This CDR3 contains 17 residues. CDR1 is SGHTA and CDR2 is FQGNSA in the germline V gene. The ends lost 5 bases at V and 0 bases at J; junction bases unmatched: 10. CDR3 amino acids: CASSQQAGELSTDTQYF. The CDR3 region has the DNA TGTGCCAGCAGCCAACAAGCGGGGGAACTTAGCACAGATACGCAGTATTTT.

This clonotype was observed once. The chain employs TRBV14 and TRBJ2-7; 8 bases fit TRBD2. The germline V gene has CDR1 SGHDN and CDR2 FVKESK. The CDR3 has 17 residues. With 5 bases clipped from V and 3 bases from J, the junction kept 15 bases outside the gene matches. CDR3 nucleotide sequence: TGTGCCAGCAGCTCCCCCGGGGGGGAGGGCCTATTCTACGAGCAGTACTTC. This encodes CASSSPGGEGLFYEQYF.

This clonotype was detected ten times or more. The genes are TRBV10-3 and TRBJ1-1, with a tentative D call TRBD1 (5 bases). V was shortened by 9 bases and J by 4 bases, with 18 bases between the two germline ends. Germline lookup yields CDR1 ENHRY and CDR2 SYGVKD. The CDR3 totals 14 residues. The CDR3 DNA is TGTGCCATTCGAAGGGAGGGCAGGGTCACTGAAGCTTTCTTT. It translates to CAIRREGRVTEAFF.

The V gene is TRBV29-1, the J gene TRBJ2-1; 9 nucleotides align to TRBD1. V shed 7 bases, J shed 8 bases, and the junction held 9 bases outside the gene matches. Germline CDR1 reads SQVTM; CDR2 reads ANQGSEA. The CDR3 extends over 13 amino acids. The CDR3 loop is CSGGQGWDDEQFF. DNA for the CDR3: TGCAGCGGGGGACAGGGTTGGGATGATGAGCAGTTCTTC.

This clonotype appeared many times. CDR3 in amino acids: CASSPRMKAEAYGYTF. The CDR3, as DNA: TGTGCCAGCAGCCCCAGAATGAAGGCAGAGGCCTATGGCTACACCTTC. This chain uses TRBV9 with TRBJ1-2, with unresolved D. The V gene lost 4 bases and the J gene lost 4 bases, with 20 bases spanning the gap. The germline V gene encodes CDR1 SGDLS and CDR2 YYNGEE. The CDR3 has 16 amino acids.